The T cell receptor (beta chain) under discussion was sequenced for a study of blood T cell repertoires in COVID-19. Study details: Sites in the United States, Italy and Spain provided acute and convalescent COVID-19 samples. The cDNA or gDNA used as material had been derived from T cells, B-cell-depleted T cells, or PBMCs.

V shed 6 bases and J 10 bases; nucleotides not matched to a gene: 5. The CDR3 sequence is 12 residues long. Original analysis: Amplified reference gene primers provided the basis for estimating nucleated cell counts. TCRdb's table, derived via immunoSEQ multiplex PCR, lists solely in-frame clones and lacks some. The DNA was the basis for D and trimming; V, J and clone size are from that table. The data show roughly 300,000 clones, approximately 85% seen once. The sequence came from a human donor in a cohort sampled during active COVID-19. The chain carries TRBV12-3 or TRBV12-4 and TRBJ2-2, with 7 bases aligning to TRBD1. The sample taken for sequencing was peripheral blood. The CDR3 DNA follows: TGTGCCAGCAGCCCCGACAGGGAGGAGCTGTTTTTT. Its translation is CASSPDREELFF.